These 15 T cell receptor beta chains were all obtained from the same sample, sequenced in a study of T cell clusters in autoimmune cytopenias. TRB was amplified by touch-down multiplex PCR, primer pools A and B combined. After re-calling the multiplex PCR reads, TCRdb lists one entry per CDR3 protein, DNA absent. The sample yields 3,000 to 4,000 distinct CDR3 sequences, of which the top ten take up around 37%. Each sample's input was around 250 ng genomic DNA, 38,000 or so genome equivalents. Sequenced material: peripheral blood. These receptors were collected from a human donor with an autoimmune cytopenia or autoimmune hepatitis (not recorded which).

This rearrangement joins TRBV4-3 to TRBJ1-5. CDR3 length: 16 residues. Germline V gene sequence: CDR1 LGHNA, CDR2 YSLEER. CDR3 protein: CASSQERGLSNQPQHF.

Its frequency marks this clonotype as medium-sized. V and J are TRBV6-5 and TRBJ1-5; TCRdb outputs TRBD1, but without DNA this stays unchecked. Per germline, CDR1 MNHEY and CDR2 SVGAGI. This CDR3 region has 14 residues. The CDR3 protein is CASSPDRGNQPQHF.

The CDR3 region is CSASLPPPMVGYTF. The chain is built from TRBV20-1 and TRBJ1-2; the D call of TRBD1 rests on TCRdb alone, since no DNA is present to check it. The CDR3 contains 14 residues. From germline, CDR1 is DFQATT and CDR2 SNEGSKA (reference sequence).

Here the CDR3 reads CASSPVKGVETYEQYF. The rearrangement links TRBV12-3 or TRBV12-4 to TRBJ2-7; TCRdb gives TRBD1 as the D gene, but with no DNA this cannot be confirmed. CDR3 length equals 16 residues.

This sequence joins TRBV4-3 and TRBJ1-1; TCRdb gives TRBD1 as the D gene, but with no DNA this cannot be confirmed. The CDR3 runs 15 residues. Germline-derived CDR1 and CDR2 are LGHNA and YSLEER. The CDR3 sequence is CASSQRTDRGGEAFF.

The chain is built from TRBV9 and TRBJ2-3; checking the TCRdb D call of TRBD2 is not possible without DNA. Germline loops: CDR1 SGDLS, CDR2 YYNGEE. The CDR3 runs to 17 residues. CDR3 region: CASSDKTSGSRTDTQYF.

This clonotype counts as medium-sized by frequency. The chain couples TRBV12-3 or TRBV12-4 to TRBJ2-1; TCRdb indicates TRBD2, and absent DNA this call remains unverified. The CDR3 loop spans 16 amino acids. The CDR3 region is CASRPRRQVLNNEQFF.

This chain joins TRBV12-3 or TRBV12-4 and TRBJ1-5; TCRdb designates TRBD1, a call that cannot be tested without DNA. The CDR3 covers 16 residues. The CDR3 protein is CASSPGVTGNNQPQHF.

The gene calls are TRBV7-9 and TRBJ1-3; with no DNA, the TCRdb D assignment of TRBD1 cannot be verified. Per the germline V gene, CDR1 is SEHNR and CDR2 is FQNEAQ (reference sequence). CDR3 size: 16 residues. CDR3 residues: CASSRTASISGNTIYF.

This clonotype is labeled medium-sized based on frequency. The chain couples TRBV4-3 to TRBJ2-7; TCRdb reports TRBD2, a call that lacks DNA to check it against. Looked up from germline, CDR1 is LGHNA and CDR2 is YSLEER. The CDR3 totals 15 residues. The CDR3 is CASSQVASGTYEQYF.

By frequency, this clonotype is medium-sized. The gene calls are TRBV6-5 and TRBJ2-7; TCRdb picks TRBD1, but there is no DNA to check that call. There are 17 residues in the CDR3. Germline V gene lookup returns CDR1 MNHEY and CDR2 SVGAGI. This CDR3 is CASRRNFDKGALREQYF.

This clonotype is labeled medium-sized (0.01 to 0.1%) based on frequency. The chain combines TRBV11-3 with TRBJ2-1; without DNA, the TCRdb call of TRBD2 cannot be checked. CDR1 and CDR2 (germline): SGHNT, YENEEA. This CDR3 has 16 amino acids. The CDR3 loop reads CASSPPVASGIRVQFF.

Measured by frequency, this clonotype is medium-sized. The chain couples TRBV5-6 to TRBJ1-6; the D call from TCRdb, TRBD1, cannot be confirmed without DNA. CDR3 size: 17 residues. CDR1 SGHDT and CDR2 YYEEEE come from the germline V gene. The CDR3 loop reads CASSFGDRALGNSPLHF.

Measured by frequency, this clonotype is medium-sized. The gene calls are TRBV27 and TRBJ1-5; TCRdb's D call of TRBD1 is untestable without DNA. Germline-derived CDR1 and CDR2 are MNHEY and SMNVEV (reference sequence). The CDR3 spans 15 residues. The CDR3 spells CASSLSMGGNQPQHF.

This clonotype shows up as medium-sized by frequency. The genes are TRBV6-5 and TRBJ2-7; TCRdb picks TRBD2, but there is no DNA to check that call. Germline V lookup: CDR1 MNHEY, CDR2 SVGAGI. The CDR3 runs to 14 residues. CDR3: CASSSAVGSYEQYF.